What follows are 10 T cell receptor beta chains derived from one specimen sequenced in a study of radiotherapy plus CTLA-4 blockade in lung cancer. Generated by immunoSEQ multiplex PCR, the TCRdb table keeps only in-frame clones and is missing some. The top ten hold 5% to 5.5% of the sample, which has fewer than 150,000 clones, around 75% seen once. The sample consisted of peripheral blood, taken from a patient treated with radiotherapy plus ipilimumab. All receptors come from a human donor with non-small cell lung cancer who had a partial response to radiotherapy plus ipilimumab.

The gene calls are TRBV6-5 and TRBJ1-2; TRBD1 agrees at 8 bases. The CDR3 has 13 residues. Germline CDR1 reads MNHEY; CDR2 reads SVGAGI. Trimming at V came to 6 bases and at J to 4 bases, leaving 4 bases not matched to a gene. The CDR3 here is CASRGDRPYGYTF. CDR3 coding DNA: TGTGCCAGCAGGGGGGACAGGCCCTATGGCTACACCTTC.

The chain combines TRBV6-1 with TRBJ1-5; D unresolved. CDR3 length equals 15 residues. CDR1 is MNHNS and CDR2 is SASEGT in the germline V gene. The V gene lost 7 bases and the J gene lost 2 bases, with 15 bases spanning the gap. The CDR3 nucleotides read TGTGCCAGCAACATGGAGAGAGCGGGCAATCAGCCCCAGCATTTT. This encodes CASNMERAGNQPQHF.

V usage is TRBV28 and J usage is TRBJ2-3, with 12 bases fitting TRBD2. CDR3 length equals 17 residues. Germline CDR1 reads MDHEN; CDR2 reads SYDVKM. The V gene end was trimmed by 5 bases and the J gene end by 1 base; junction bases not matched to a gene: 7. The CDR3 nucleotides are TGTGCCAGCAGTCCAGGACTAGCGGGAATCGGCACAGATACGCAGTATTTT. This encodes CASSPGLAGIGTDTQYF. The full variable domain, completed using reference TRBV28 and TRBJ2-3, is DVKVTQSSRYLVKRTGEKVFLECVQDMDHENMFWYRQDPGLGLRLIYFSYDVKMKEKGDIPEGYSVSREKKERFSLILESASTNQTSMYLCASSPGLAGIGTDTQYFGPGTRLTVL.

The genes are TRBV28 and TRBJ2-7; TRBD1 aligns across 10 bases. The CDR3 is 15 amino acids. Trimming took 5 bases from V and 4 from J; bases not matched to a gene: 8. In germline, CDR1 is MDHEN, CDR2 SYDVKM. The CDR3 nucleotides read TGTGCCAGCAGTCCCACGGGACAGGGGAATTACGAGCAGTACGTC. This gives the protein CASSPTGQGNYEQYV.

This rearrangement joins TRBV10-3 to TRBJ2-3; the D gene is possibly TRBD2 (5 bases). CDR3 length equals 11 residues. Trimming left V 11 bases short and J 6 bases short, with 12 bases between. CDR1 is ENHRY and CDR2 is SYGVKD in the germline V gene. The CDR3, as DNA: TGTGCCCGAGGAGAGGGCGATACGCAGTATTTT. It encodes CARGEGDTQYF.

The chain has TRBV28 and TRBJ1-1, with D maybe TRBD1 (5 bases). The CDR3 covers 14 residues. Germline loops: CDR1 MDHEN, CDR2 SYDVKM. Deletions cut 2 bases from V and 4 bases from J, with 11 bases between. The CDR3 DNA reads TGTGCCAGCAGTTTAACGTTAGGGGCCACTGAAGCTTTCTTT. Amino acid sequence: CASSLTLGATEAFF.

The rearrangement links TRBV2 to TRBJ1-5; D is unresolved. Deletions cut 4 bases from V and 6 bases from J, with 19 bases between. The germline V gene encodes CDR1 SNHLY and CDR2 FYNNEI. The CDR3 is 16 residues long. The CDR3 spells CASSGTSGVRGQPQHF. In nucleotides, the CDR3 is TGTGCCAGCAGTGGCACTAGCGGGGTCCGAGGTCAGCCCCAGCATTTT.

The gene calls are TRBV6-5 and TRBJ1-5, with 9 bases lining up with TRBD1. The V gene's germline CDR1 is MNHEY and CDR2 SVGAGI. The CDR3 sequence is 15 residues long. Trimming cost V 4 bases and J 5 bases; bases outside gene matches: 6. CDR3 nucleotide sequence: TGTGCCAGCAGTTCCGGACAGGGGAGGTATCAGCCCCAGCATTTT. Translating it yields CASSSGQGRYQPQHF.

The chain recombines TRBV19 with TRBJ1-5, with TRBD1 matching 7 bases. Germline CDR1 is LNHDA and CDR2 is SQIVND (reference sequence). V lost 5 bases and J lost 6; bases outside the gene matches: 10. The CDR3 covers 15 residues. The CDR3 loop reads CASSFGTERRQPQHF. As DNA, the CDR3 is TGTGCCAGTAGTTTTGGGACAGAGAGGCGTCAGCCCCAGCATTTT. Together with reference TRBV19 and TRBJ1-5, the CDR3 gives the full variable domain: DGGITQSPKYLFRKEGQNVTLSCEQNLNHDAMYWYRQDPGQGLRLIYYSQIVNDFQKGDIAEGYSVSREKKESFPLTVTSAQKNPTAFYLCASSFGTERRQPQHFGDGTRLSIL.

V is TRBV4-2 and J is TRBJ2-5; TRBD2 is a possible D gene (6 bases). Trimming removed 5 bases at V and 5 bases at J, with 15 bases between. The CDR3 has 14 amino acids. From germline, CDR1 is LGHNA and CDR2 YNFKEQ. This CDR3 reads CASSLEGSWETQYF. The CDR3 DNA sequence: TGTGCCAGCAGCTTGGAGGGGTCCTGGGAGACCCAGTACTTC.